This T cell receptor (beta chain) comes out of a study of blood T cells in healthy people across ages. Study-level information: Through template switching, about one barcoded beta molecule was captured per two T cells, as measured in model experiments. Whole-study results and caveats: Estimated diversity, derived from one million T cells, was regarded as an underestimate. Leaving the PBMCs unsorted stopped any conclusive comparison of naive versus antigen-experienced cells.

Trimming removed 4 bases at V and 8 bases at J, with 18 bases between. CDR3 length: 14 amino acids. Germline V gives CDR1 SGHRS, CDR2 YFSETQ. A second PCR of about 6 to 11 cycles used a sample-barcoded 5' primer and a J-beta primer mix. MiXCR, run by TCRdb on the 5' RACE reads, gives a single entry per CDR3 protein. The table includes 1.5 million or so distinct CDR3 sequences, roughly 43% detected once. Caucasian individuals from Russia who were healthy and aged about 6 to 95 acted as donors. This clonotype occurred a few times. Its antigen is not known. This sequence originates from a woman between 18 and 30 years old in good health. Sequencing input: blood. The chain recombines TRBV5-1 with TRBJ1-2; TRBD1 might be the D (5 bases). CDR3 loop: CASSPGPGGEGYTF. For the CDR3, the DNA is TGCGCCAGCAGCCCGGGACCGGGAGGAGAAGGCTACACCTTC. Combining the CDR3 with reference TRBV5-1 and TRBJ1-2 gives the whole variable domain KAGVTQTPRYLIKTRGQQVTLSCSPISGHRSVSWYQQTPGQGLQFLFEYFSETQRNKGNFPGRFSGRQFSNSRSEMNVSTLELGDSALYLCASSPGPGGEGYTFGSGTRLTVV.